What follows are 24 T cell receptor beta chains derived from one specimen sequenced in a study of vaccination effects on CD4 cells after COVID-19. Some clones are missing from TCRdb's copy, which holds only in-frame ones; the method was immunoSEQ multiplex PCR. The table includes about 50,000 clones, about four fifths detected once. Their specific antigens are unknown. Isolation of CD4+ T cells took place after 10 days of culture. PCR-confirmed SARS-CoV-2 infection occurred in the person between March and December 2020. Either the BNT162b2 or mRNA-1273 vaccine was given to participants in two doses. The sample in question was CD4+ T cells from PBMCs cultured without peptide, obtained after COVID-19 vaccination. These receptors were obtained from a human donor who had a prior SARS-CoV-2 infection.

This chain joins TRBV4-3 and TRBJ2-2, with D perhaps assigned TRBD1 or TRBD2 (5 bases each). Trimming took 1 base from V and 4 from J, leaving 13 bases between them. Germline CDR1 and CDR2: LGHNA and YSLEER. The CDR3 consists of 16 residues. The CDR3 coding sequence is TGCGCCAGCAGCCAAGTATGGGACCCGAGCACCGGGGAGCTGTTTTTT. Translation: CASSQVWDPSTGELFF.

V gene TRBV15 combines with J gene TRBJ2-7, with D perhaps TRBD1 or TRBD2 (5 bases each). The V end lost 2 bases, the J end lost 7 bases, and 12 bases lay between the germline ends. There are 13 residues in the CDR3. Germline V CDR1 and CDR2: LNHNV, YYDKDF (reference sequence). The chain's CDR3 is CATSRRDLVEQYF. The CDR3, as DNA: TGTGCCACCAGCAGACGGGACCTGGTAGAGCAGTACTTC.

The rearrangement joins TRBV5-4 to TRBJ1-6; D gene ambiguous. Germline lookup yields CDR1 SGHNT and CDR2 YYREEE (reference sequence). The CDR3 is 15 amino acids. Trimming shortened V by 4 bases and J by 5 bases, and 13 bases separated the two germline ends. CDR3 bases: TGTGCCAGCAGCAAGCCGGGGTCTCATAATTCACCCCTCCACTTT. Translation gives CASSKPGSHNSPLHF.

V and J are TRBV29-1 and TRBJ2-5; 7 bases align to TRBD2. V gave up 3 bases and J gave up 4 bases; unmatched junction bases: 5. The V gene's germline CDR1 is SQVTM and CDR2 ANQGSEA. CDR3 length equals 13 residues. The CDR3 sequence: CSVELGGIETQYF. In nucleotides, the CDR3 is TGCAGCGTTGAGTTGGGGGGGATAGAGACCCAGTACTTC.

The J gene is TRBJ1-5, the V gene TRBV21-1. TRBV21-1 is a pseudogene. The CDR3 has 16 residues. This CDR3 reads CASSKEAGWCNQPQHF. DNA of the CDR3: TGTGCCAGCAGCAAAGAAGCGGGGTGGTGTAATCAGCCCCAGCATTTT.

The V call is TRBV6-5, the J call TRBJ1-5; a possible D gene is TRBD1 (5 bases). Germline lookup yields CDR1 MNHEY and CDR2 SVGAGI. The CDR3 runs to 15 residues. The V end lost 6 bases, the J end lost 3 bases, and 15 bases lay between the germline ends. The CDR3 region has the DNA TGTGCCAGCAGGGTAAACCGGGACCCCAATCAGCCCCAGCATTTT. Translation: CASRVNRDPNQPQHF.

The chain has TRBV5-4 and TRBJ2-7; D gene unclear. Germline CDR1 and CDR2: SGHNT and YYREEE (reference sequence). V shed 2 bases and J shed 0 bases, with 15 bases lying between them. The CDR3 runs to 16 residues. CDR3 loop: CASSLGSGLYSYEQYF. The CDR3 nucleotides read TGTGCCAGCAGCTTAGGGTCCGGGTTATACTCCTACGAGCAGTACTTC.

The genes are TRBV5-4 and TRBJ1-1; D unresolved. This CDR3 has 14 amino acids. Trimming took off 6 bases at V and 3 bases at J, with 15 bases between the two ends. Germline assignment: CDR1 SGHNT and CDR2 YYREEE (reference sequence). The CDR3 nucleotides read TGTGCCAGCACCCCCGGTAAAACGTACACTGAAGCTTTCTTT. This codes for CASTPGKTYTEAFF.

The chain recombines TRBV7-2 with TRBJ1-5; 7 nucleotides match TRBD1. Germline values: CDR1 SGHTA, CDR2 FQGNSA. The CDR3 consists of 17 residues. Germline trimming cut 3 bases from V and 5 bases from J; bases unmatched to any gene: 13. CDR3 sequence reads: CASSLSQGGRGDQPQHF. The CDR3 DNA reads TGTGCCAGCAGCTTGAGTCAGGGGGGTCGTGGCGATCAGCCCCAGCATTTT.

The V call is TRBV5-1, the J call TRBJ2-7; 11 bases are a match to TRBD1. Looked up from germline, CDR1 is SGHRS and CDR2 is YFSETQ. V lost 5 bases to trimming and J lost 2 bases; unmatched junction nucleotides: 6. This CDR3 region has 15 residues. Here the CDR3 reads CASSWDRGIPYEQYF. The DNA for the CDR3 is TGCGCCAGCAGTTGGGACAGGGGGATCCCCTACGAGCAGTACTTC. The entire variable domain, with the rest obtained from reference TRBV5-1 and TRBJ2-7, is as follows: KAGVTQTPRYLIKTRGQQVTLSCSPISGHRSVSWYQQTPGQGLQFLFEYFSETQRNKGNFPGRFSGRQFSNSRSEMNVSTLELGDSALYLCASSWDRGIPYEQYFGPGTRLTVT.

The chain is built from TRBV29-1 and TRBJ2-5; weak D call: TRBD1 (8 bases). The CDR3 contains 12 residues. The V end lost 7 bases, the J end lost 4 bases, and 13 bases lay between the germline ends. Germline values: CDR1 SQVTM, CDR2 ANQGSEA. This CDR3 is CSAYRGGETQYF. Written as DNA, the CDR3 is TGCAGCGCCTACAGGGGGGGAGAGACCCAGTACTTC.

The chain recombines TRBV5-1 with TRBJ2-3; 7 bases line up with TRBD2. Germline V lookup: CDR1 SGHRS, CDR2 YFSETQ. This CDR3 has 16 amino acids. Trimming removed 2 bases from V and 2 bases from J; junction bases left unmatched: 8. The CDR3 region has the DNA TGCGCCAGCAGCTTTCGTCCGCGGGGGAACACAGATACGCAGTATTTT. Translation: CASSFRPRGNTDTQYF.

V gene TRBV10-3 combines with J gene TRBJ2-7, with a possible D match to TRBD1 (6 bases). The length of the CDR3 is 13 residues. Germline V lookup: CDR1 ENHRY, CDR2 SYGVKD. V was shortened by 7 bases and J by 3 bases, with 13 bases between the two germline ends. The CDR3: CAIMPGDRYEQYF. The CDR3, as DNA: TGTGCCATCATGCCAGGGGATCGCTACGAGCAGTACTTC.

This clone was counted a single time. This chain links TRBV7-9 with TRBJ2-7; 7 bases are a match to TRBD1. Germline CDR1 is SEHNR and CDR2 is FQNEAQ (reference sequence). This CDR3 contains 14 residues. The junction had 11 bases not matched to a gene; V was cut back by 5 bases and J by 7 bases. The CDR3 region is CASSPRTGPPEQYF. The CDR3 DNA is TGTGCCAGCAGCCCCCGGACAGGCCCGCCTGAGCAGTACTTC.

This clone is a singleton in its sample. The V call is TRBV2, the J call TRBJ2-5; 7 nucleotides line up with TRBD2. Per germline, CDR1 SNHLY and CDR2 FYNNEI. Losses at the gene ends were 4 bases for V and 5 bases for J; bases not matched to a gene: 4. There are 13 residues in the CDR3. Here the CDR3 reads CASSVRTRETQYF. The CDR3 bases are TGTGCCAGCAGTGTTCGGACTAGGGAGACCCAGTACTTC.

With respect to this clone: This specimen includes other DNA sequences encoding the same CDR3. The chain recombines TRBV9 with TRBJ1-2; 10 bases line up with TRBD1. Germline-derived CDR1 and CDR2 are SGDLS and YYNGEE. J gave up 2 bases and V 4 bases, and 5 bases lay outside the gene matches. The CDR3 sequence is 15 residues long. The CDR3, as DNA: TGTGCCAGCAGCCCCCGGGACAGGGGAAACTATGGCTACACCTTC. Amino acid sequence: CASSPRDRGNYGYTF.

V and J are TRBV15 and TRBJ1-2, with unresolved D. This CDR3 has 14 amino acids. V was clipped by 3 bases and J by 8 bases, with 16 bases between them. Germline V lookup: CDR1 LNHNV, CDR2 YYDKDF (reference sequence). CDR3 sequence: CATSRSSTGWGYTF. The DNA for the CDR3 is TGTGCCACCAGCAGGTCATCTACTGGGTGGGGCTACACCTTC. Full variable domain (rest looked up from reference TRBV15 and TRBJ1-2): DAMVIQNPRYQVTQFGKPVTLSCSQTLNHNVMYWYQQKSSQAPKLLFHYYDKDFNNEADTPDNFQSRRPNTSFCFLDIRSPGLGDTAMYLCATSRSSTGWGYTFGSGTRLTVV.

The genes are TRBV6-5 and TRBJ2-1; D gene ambiguous. CDR3 length: 13 residues. CDR1 is MNHEY and CDR2 is SVGAGI in the germline V gene. Trimming took off 7 bases at V and 7 bases at J, with 14 bases between the two ends. CDR3 nucleotide sequence: TGTGCCAGCACCAGCGTGGGAACAAATGAGCAGTTCTTC. It specifies CASTSVGTNEQFF.

This clone was counted only a few times. V is TRBV6-5 and J is TRBJ2-1, with D perhaps being TRBD1 or TRBD2 (5 bases each). The CDR3 loop spans 12 amino acids. The germline V gene has CDR1 MNHEY and CDR2 SVGAGI. V was trimmed by 2 bases and J by 15 bases, leaving 14 bases between them. CDR3 sequence: CASSYRGQARFF. CDR3 coding DNA: TGTGCCAGCAGTTACCGGGGCCAGGCGAGGTTCTTC.

The chain uses TRBV25-1 and TRBJ2-3; D might be TRBD1 (6 bases). CDR3 length: 16 residues. V was pared by 6 bases and J by 1 base, with 17 bases between. Germline-derived CDR1 and CDR2 are MGHDK and SYGVNS. The CDR3, as DNA: TGTGCCAGCAGGGCATCCAGGGGTTGGGGCACAGATACGCAGTATTTT. Protein: CASRASRGWGTDTQYF.

This clone was found a few times. In the same sample, other DNA sequences code for this CDR3. This chain uses TRBV18 with TRBJ2-1; no definite D call. CDR3 length equals 13 residues. CDR1 and CDR2 (germline): KGHSH, LQKENI. Trimming pared 3 bases from V and 1 base from J, leaving 4 bases between. CDR3 residues: CASSPPSYNEQFF. Here the CDR3 DNA reads TGTGCCAGCTCACCGCCTTCCTACAATGAGCAGTTCTTC.

V gene TRBV6-5 combines with J gene TRBJ1-5; TRBD1 aligns across 10 bases. The V and J ends lost 6 bases and 3 bases, in that order; junction bases with no gene match: 5. Germline V gene sequence: CDR1 MNHEY, CDR2 SVGAGI. This CDR3 spans 15 amino acids. CDR3 in DNA: TGTGCCAGCAGAGTGGGGACAGGGGCCAATCAGCCCCAGCATTTT. Its translation is CASRVGTGANQPQHF.

Only a few counts were recorded for this clone. V is TRBV5-1 and J is TRBJ2-1, with 9 positions matching TRBD2. Germline trimming cut 5 bases from V and 0 bases from J; bases unmatched to any gene: 6. This CDR3 is 16 amino acids long. Per the germline V gene, CDR1 is SGHRS and CDR2 is YFSETQ. CDR3 protein: CASRSTAGGSYNEQFF. For the CDR3, the DNA is TGCGCCAGCAGGTCGACAGCGGGGGGCTCCTACAATGAGCAGTTCTTC.

CDR3 in amino acids: CASSFERDTSTDTQYF. The CDR3 DNA follows: TGTGCCAGCAGCTTCGAGCGGGATACTAGCACAGATACGCAGTATTTT. This rearrangement joins TRBV11-2 to TRBJ2-3; TRBD2 matches at 7 bases. The J segment lost 0 bases and the V segment lost 3 bases, leaving 6 bases of the junction unmatched. Germline CDR1 reads SGHAT; CDR2 reads FQNNGV. The CDR3 sequence is 16 residues long.